This T cell receptor beta chain originates from a study of T-cell memory formation after mild COVID-19. About the research overall: For the most part, TCR clusters were specific to one donor.

Whole-study results and caveats: CD4+ clones that contracted lay mainly in CM and EM; CD8+ ones lay in EMRA. While clones contracting from day 15 to 85 were balanced between CD4 and CD8, later expanders leaned CD4+.

MiXCR, applied by TCRdb to the 5' RACE reads, yields one record per CDR3 protein. Here the sample spans 150,000 to 200,000 distinct CDR3 sequences, roughly 18% being singletons. V was clipped by 3 bases and J by 2 bases, with 16 bases between them. The CDR3 is 16 residues long. The germline gives CDR1 SGHVS, CDR2 FQNEAQ. This clonotype came up a few times. The antigen is not known. Sequenced material: PBMCs or a T cell subset sorted from them (not recorded which). The origin of this receptor is a man aged 18 to 35 who had mild COVID-19 (a few samples of this study predate the infection). Cell type and time point are not known. The V call is TRBV7-8, the J call TRBJ1-1; possibly TRBD1 for D (5 bases). The CDR3 sequence is CASSFALGQGNTEAFF. The DNA of the CDR3 is TGTGCCAGCAGCTTTGCCTTAGGGCAGGGAAACACTGAAGCTTTCTTT.